This T cell receptor beta chain was recorded in a study of T cell changes during pregnancy in multiple sclerosis. Using immunoSEQ multiplex PCR, the repertoire was profiled, and TCRdb retains in-frame clones only, with some absent. The sample has roughly 88,000 clones, more than 85% seen once. Germline V CDR1 and CDR2: SGHVS, FQNEAQ. The CDR3 spans 17 residues. Germline trimming cut 3 bases from V and 0 bases from J; bases unmatched to any gene: 5. The sample was peripheral blood, taken in the first trimester of pregnancy. This chain links TRBV7-8 with TRBJ2-1; 10 bases agree with TRBD2. The TCR sequence derives from a female donor with multiple sclerosis, enrolled in a pregnancy study. As DNA, the CDR3 is TGTGCCAGCAGCTTTGGGACTAGCGCATTCTCCTACAATGAGCAGTTCTTC. Its protein product is CASSFGTSAFSYNEQFF.